The sequence of this T cell receptor beta chain was determined in a study of T-cell reconstitution after alpha-beta-depleted transplantation in children. CDR1 SGHAT and CDR2 FQDESV come from the germline V gene (reference sequence). The CDR3 runs 13 residues. The V end was cut by 5 bases, the J end by 8 bases, with 13 bases between. Unique molecular identifiers featured in how the TCRbeta library was prepared. Using its own MiXCR run on the PCR reads, TCRdb lists one record per CDR3 protein. This table has 440,000 or so distinct CDR3 sequences, under 13% appearing once. This clonotype has just a few counts.

The chain employs TRBV11-1 and TRBJ2-1; possible D gene TRBD1, 5 bases. Specimen: PBMCs from the stem cell graft donor, collected from the stem cell graft. The receptor's source is a human donor who donated a stem cell graft to a child with acute myeloid leukemia. The CDR3 bases are TGTGCCAGCAGCGCACAGGCGTGGGATGAGCAGTTCTTC. It is translated as CASSAQAWDEQFF.